Following are 19 T cell receptor beta chains from one sample sequenced in a study of technical replicates of blood from a few donors. Libraries were prepared by immunoSEQ multiplex PCR; TCRdb keeps only in-frame clonotypes and omits some of them. The sample has around 76,000 clones; around nine tenths are singletons. The material sequenced was T cells isolated from PBMCs. The receptors stem from a human donor in good health.

This chain connects TRBV30 to TRBJ1-1; D is uncertain. CDR3 length: 11 amino acids. V was trimmed by 4 bases and J by 1 base, leaving 4 bases between them. Germline V lookup: CDR1 GTSNPN, CDR2 SVGIG (reference sequence). CDR3 protein: CAWIQNTEAFF. The CDR3 coding sequence is TGTGCCTGGATCCAGAACACTGAAGCTTTCTTT.

CDR3 sequence reads: CASSSGFYGYTF. The CDR3 region has the DNA TGTGCCAGCAGTTCTGGCTTCTATGGCTACACCTTC. This chain uses TRBV28 with TRBJ1-2, with D unresolved. CDR1 and CDR2 (germline): MDHEN, SYDVKM. With 4 bases removed from V and 4 bases from J, the gap between germline ends came to 7 bases. The length of the CDR3 is 12 residues.

This clone was picked up one time. This chain links TRBV6-1 with TRBJ1-5; TRBD1 agrees at 8 bases. The CDR3 has 16 amino acids. Per germline, CDR1 MNHNS and CDR2 SASEGT. Unmatched junction bases numbered 8, after V lost 2 bases and J lost 5 bases. The CDR3 sequence: CASSELSRGPYQPQHF. The DNA for the CDR3 is TGTGCCAGCAGTGAACTGAGCAGGGGGCCCTATCAGCCCCAGCATTTT.

The chain combines TRBV7-9 with TRBJ1-4, with D maybe TRBD1 (5 bases). V shed 0 bases and J shed 4 bases, with 6 bases lying between them. The CDR3 has 14 residues. The germline V gene has CDR1 SEHNR and CDR2 FQNEAQ (reference sequence). The CDR3 DNA follows: TGTGCCAGCAGCTTAGCGGGGGGTAATGAAAAACTGTTTTTT. It encodes CASSLAGGNEKLFF.

The CDR3 bases are TGTGCCAGCAGCGTTCACACTAGCGGGCTGAACACCGGGGAGCTGTTTTTT. It specifies CASSVHTSGLNTGELFF. The chain uses TRBV9 and TRBJ2-2, with TRBD2 identical over 9 bases. The trim removed 2 bases at V and 1 base at J, leaving 6 bases unmatched. In germline, CDR1 is SGDLS, CDR2 YYNGEE. This CDR3 has 17 amino acids.

This clone has only one observation. The V call is TRBV12-5, the J call TRBJ2-2; D is unclear. Germline V lookup: CDR1 LGHNT, CDR2 FRNRAP. Trimming removed 6 bases at V and 7 bases at J, with 12 bases between. The CDR3 runs to 13 residues. The CDR3 is CASGDLGVGELFF. As DNA, the CDR3 is TGTGCTAGTGGGGATCTAGGAGTCGGGGAGCTGTTTTTT.

V usage is TRBV4-1 and J usage is TRBJ2-7; 9 bases agree with TRBD2. This CDR3 is 17 amino acids long. J gave up 5 bases and V 3 bases, and 14 bases lay outside the gene matches. Germline V gives CDR1 MGHRA, CDR2 YSYEKL. CDR3 amino acids: CASSHGYKGLASNEQYF. For the CDR3, the DNA is TGCGCCAGCAGCCATGGCTATAAAGGACTAGCGTCGAACGAGCAGTACTTC.

The genes are TRBV9 and TRBJ1-2; TRBD1 might be the D (6 bases). Trimming pared 4 bases from V and 4 bases from J, leaving 14 bases between. Per the germline V gene, CDR1 is SGDLS and CDR2 is YYNGEE. The CDR3 spans 14 residues. CDR3 bases: TGTGCCAGCAGCCCCCGACAGGATTCCTATGGCTACACCTTC. This sequence encodes CASSPRQDSYGYTF.

The chain joins TRBV6-7 to TRBJ2-3; D ambiguous. TRBV6-7 is an ORF for which the function is uncertain. This CDR3 contains 17 residues. Trimming cost V 9 bases and J 0 bases, with 22 bases left between them. The CDR3 here is CASPPPRCPSSTDTQYF. The CDR3 DNA sequence: TGTGCCAGTCCCCCACCCAGGTGCCCCTCTAGCACAGATACGCAGTATTTT.

The chain is built from TRBV30 and TRBJ2-2, with TRBD1 matching 9 bases. With 7 bases clipped from V and 2 bases from J, the junction kept 14 bases outside the gene matches. Germline V gene lookup returns CDR1 GTSNPN and CDR2 SVGIG (reference sequence). The CDR3 extends over 17 amino acids. The CDR3 here is CASDPGQGSLNTGELFF. The CDR3 DNA sequence: TGTGCCTCCGATCCGGGACAGGGATCCCTCAACACCGGGGAGCTGTTTTTT.

The chain combines TRBV27 with TRBJ2-3; D gene uncertain. Germline CDR1 is MNHEY and CDR2 is SMNVEV (reference sequence). The CDR3 spans 14 residues. V lost 5 bases and J lost 4, with 13 bases in between. CDR3 nucleotides: TGTGCCAGCAGTGCCCACTCACAGTCAGATACGCAGTATTTT. It translates to CASSAHSQSDTQYF.

This sequence joins TRBV15 and TRBJ1-5; D might be TRBD1 (5 bases). The CDR3 is made up of 14 amino acids. V was pared by 1 base and J by 2 bases, with 6 bases between. Germline V gene sequence: CDR1 LNHNV, CDR2 YYDKDF (reference sequence). The CDR3 nucleotides read TGTGCCACCAGCAGAGGGGGCGGCAATCAGCCCCAGCATTTT. This sequence encodes CATSRGGGNQPQHF. Full variable domain (outside the CDR3, taken from reference TRBV15 and TRBJ1-5): DAMVIQNPRYQVTQFGKPVTLSCSQTLNHNVMYWYQQKSSQAPKLLFHYYDKDFNNEADTPDNFQSRRPNTSFCFLDIRSPGLGDTAMYLCATSRGGGNQPQHFGDGTRLSIL.

This clone was seen only once. The rearrangement joins TRBV5-6 to TRBJ1-3, with a possible D match to TRBD1 (5 bases). Deletions cut 3 bases from V and 4 bases from J, with 14 bases between. This CDR3 contains 15 residues. Germline V gene sequence: CDR1 SGHDT, CDR2 YYEEEE. The CDR3 sequence is CASSSLGGGGNTIYF. Written as DNA, the CDR3 is TGTGCCAGCAGCTCCCTGGGGGGAGGAGGAAACACCATATATTTT.

This chain uses TRBV9 with TRBJ1-1, with D perhaps matching TRBD1 (6 bases). Germline V gene sequence: CDR1 SGDLS, CDR2 YYNGEE. The CDR3 is 18 residues long. V shed 5 bases and J shed 1 base, with 24 bases lying between them. Here the CDR3 DNA reads TGTGCCAGCAGACCCCTAATGGGACAACAACAATGGAACACTGAAGCTTTCTTT. It yields the protein CASRPLMGQQQWNTEAFF.

The chain couples TRBV7-9 to TRBJ2-1, with D possibly matching TRBD2 (5 bases). Trimming took off 3 bases at V and 7 bases at J, with 13 bases between the two ends. This CDR3 has 14 amino acids. In germline, CDR1 is SEHNR, CDR2 FQNEAQ (reference sequence). The CDR3 DNA is TGTGCCAGCAGCTTGCCTAGCACTGGGAATGAGCAGTTCTTC. This gives the protein CASSLPSTGNEQFF.

The chain uses TRBV11-3 and TRBJ1-1; unclear D gene. This CDR3 comprises 13 residues. V was shortened by 1 base and J by 4 bases, with 7 bases between the two germline ends. Germline-derived CDR1 and CDR2 are SGHNT and YENEEA. CDR3 amino acids: CASSLAFGTEAFF. The CDR3 nucleotides read TGTGCCAGCAGCTTAGCCTTCGGCACTGAAGCTTTCTTT.

The chain has TRBV9 and TRBJ2-1; TRBD2 matches 9 bases. The CDR3 sequence is 11 residues long. CDR1 SGDLS and CDR2 YYNGEE come from the germline V gene. With 10 bases clipped from V and 8 bases from J, the junction kept 4 bases outside the gene matches. The CDR3 here is CACGREDEQFF. Written as DNA, the CDR3 is TGTGCCTGCGGGAGGGAGGATGAGCAGTTCTTC. Using reference TRBV9 and TRBJ2-1 for the parts outside the CDR3, the full variable domain is DSGVTQTPKHLITATGQRVTLRCSPRSGDLSVYWYQQSLDQGLQFLIQYYNGEERAKGNILERFSAQQFPDLHSELNLSSLELGDSALYFCACGREDEQFFGPGTRLTVL.

The chain recombines TRBV4-1 with TRBJ2-7; D remains ambiguous. The CDR3 loop spans 15 amino acids. Trimming cost V 1 base and J 3 bases, with 13 bases left between them. Germline CDR1 reads MGHRA; CDR2 reads YSYEKL. In nucleotides, the CDR3 is TGCGCCAGCAGCCAAGCCGGCAGGCCGATCTACGAGCAGTACTTC. Protein sequence: CASSQAGRPIYEQYF.

V gene TRBV4-2 combines with J gene TRBJ2-1; 13 bases align to TRBD2. The V and J ends lost 4 bases and 4 bases, in that order; junction bases with no gene match: 7. Germline V CDR1 and CDR2: LGHNA, YNFKEQ. The CDR3 is made up of 17 amino acids. CDR3 bases: TGTGCCAGCAGCCCCGGGACTAGCGGGACCCGATACAATGAGCAGTTCTTC. Its translation is CASSPGTSGTRYNEQFF.